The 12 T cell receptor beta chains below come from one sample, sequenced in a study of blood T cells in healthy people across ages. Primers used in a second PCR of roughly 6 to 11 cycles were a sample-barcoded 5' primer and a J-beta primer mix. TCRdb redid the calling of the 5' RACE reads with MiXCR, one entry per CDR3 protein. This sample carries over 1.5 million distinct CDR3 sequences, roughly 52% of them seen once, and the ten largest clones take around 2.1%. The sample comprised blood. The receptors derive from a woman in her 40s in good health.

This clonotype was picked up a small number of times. CDR3 protein: CASSFYGGVSSYEQYF. DNA of the CDR3: TGTGCCAGCAGCTTCTATGGGGGCGTGAGCTCCTACGAGCAGTACTTC. J is TRBJ2-7 and V is TRBV12-3 or TRBV12-4; tentatively, D is TRBD1 (6 bases). The V end was cut by 6 bases, the J end by 0 bases, with 18 bases between. The CDR3 has 16 residues.

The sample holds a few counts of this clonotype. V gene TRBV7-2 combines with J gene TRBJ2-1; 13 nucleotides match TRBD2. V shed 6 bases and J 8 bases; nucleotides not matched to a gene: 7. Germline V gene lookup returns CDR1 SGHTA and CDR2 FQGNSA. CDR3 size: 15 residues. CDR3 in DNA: TGTGCCAGCAGGGAACTAGCGGGGGGGTACTATGAGCAGTTCTTC. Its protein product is CASRELAGGYYEQFF. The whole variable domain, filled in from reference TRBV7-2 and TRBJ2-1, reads GAGVSQSPSNKVTEKGKDVELRCDPISGHTALYWYRQSLGQGLEFLIYFQGNSAPDKSGLPSDRFSAERTGGSVSTLTIQRTQQEDSAVYLCASRELAGGYYEQFFGPGTRLTVL.

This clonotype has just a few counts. CDR3 DNA sequence: TGTGCCAGCTCACCACGGACAGAGGAAAAACTGTTTTTT. It yields the protein CASSPRTEEKLFF. V and J are TRBV18 and TRBJ1-4, with D possibly TRBD1 on 6 matching bases. V was cut by 1 base and J by 8 bases, with 8 bases left in between. Per the germline V gene, CDR1 is KGHSH and CDR2 is LQKENI. CDR3 size: 13 residues.

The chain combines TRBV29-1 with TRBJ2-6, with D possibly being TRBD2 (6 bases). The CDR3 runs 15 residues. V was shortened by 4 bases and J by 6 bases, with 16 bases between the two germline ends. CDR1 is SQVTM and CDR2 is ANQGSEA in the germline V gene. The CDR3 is CSVASAGTEANVLTF. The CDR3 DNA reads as TGCAGCGTTGCCTCGGCAGGGACTGAGGCCAACGTCCTGACTTTC.

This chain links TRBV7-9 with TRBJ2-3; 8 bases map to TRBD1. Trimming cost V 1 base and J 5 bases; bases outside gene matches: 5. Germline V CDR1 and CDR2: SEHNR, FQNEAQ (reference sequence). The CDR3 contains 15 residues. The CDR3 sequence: CASSLEGQVRDTQYF. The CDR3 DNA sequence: TGTGCCAGCAGCTTAGAGGGACAGGTGAGAGATACGCAGTATTTT.

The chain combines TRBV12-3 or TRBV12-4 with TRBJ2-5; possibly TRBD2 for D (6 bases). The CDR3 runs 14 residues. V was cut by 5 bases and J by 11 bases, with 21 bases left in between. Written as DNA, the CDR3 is TGTGCCAGCAGTGCGACTGGGCCTCCGGGGGAGCAGTACTTC. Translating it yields CASSATGPPGEQYF.

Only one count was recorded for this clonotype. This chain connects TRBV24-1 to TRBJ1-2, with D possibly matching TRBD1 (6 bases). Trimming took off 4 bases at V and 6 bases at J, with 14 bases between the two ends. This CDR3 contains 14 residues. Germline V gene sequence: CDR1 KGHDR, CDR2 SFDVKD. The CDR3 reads CATSDVGRGNGYTF. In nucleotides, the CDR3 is TGTGCCACCAGTGACGTGGGCAGGGGCAATGGCTACACCTTC.

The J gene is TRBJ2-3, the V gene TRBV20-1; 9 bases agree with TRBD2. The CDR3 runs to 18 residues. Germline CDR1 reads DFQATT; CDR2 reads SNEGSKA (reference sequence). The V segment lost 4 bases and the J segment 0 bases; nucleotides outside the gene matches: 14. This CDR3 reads CSATDPNSGGESTDTQYF. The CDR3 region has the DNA TGCAGTGCTACCGACCCCAATAGCGGGGGAGAAAGCACAGATACGCAGTATTTT.

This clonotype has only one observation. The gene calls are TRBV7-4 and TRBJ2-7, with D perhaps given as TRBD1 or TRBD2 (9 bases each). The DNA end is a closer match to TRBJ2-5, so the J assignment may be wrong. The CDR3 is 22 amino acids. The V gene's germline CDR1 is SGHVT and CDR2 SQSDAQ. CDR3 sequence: CASSTISKQGARVAGDQETQYF. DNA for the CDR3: TGTGCCAGCAGCACAATATCGAAACAGGGGGCGAGAGTAGCGGGGGACCAAGAGACCCAGTACTTC.

This CDR3 reads CASSQYGRGGETFNEQFF. In DNA, the CDR3 is TGCGCCAGCAGCCAGTACGGGAGGGGGGGCGAAACATTCAATGAGCAGTTCTTC. The V and J genes are TRBV4-3 and TRBJ2-1, with 8 bases matching TRBD2. The CDR3 runs 18 residues. The germline V gene encodes CDR1 LGHNA and CDR2 YSLEER. V trimming: 3 bases; J trimming: 6 bases; junction bases outside the gene matches: 16.

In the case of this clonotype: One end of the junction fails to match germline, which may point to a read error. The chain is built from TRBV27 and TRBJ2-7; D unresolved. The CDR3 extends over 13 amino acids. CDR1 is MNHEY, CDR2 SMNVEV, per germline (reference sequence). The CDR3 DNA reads TGTGCCAGCAGTGTATCGAGTAGGGCTGAGCAGTACTTC. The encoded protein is CASSVSSRAEQYF.

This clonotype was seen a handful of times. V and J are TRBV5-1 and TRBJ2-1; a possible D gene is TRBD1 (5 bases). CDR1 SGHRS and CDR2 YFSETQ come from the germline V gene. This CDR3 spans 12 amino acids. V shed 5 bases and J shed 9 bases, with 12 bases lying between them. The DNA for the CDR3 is TGCGCCAGCAGGGAAACAGGCGTTGAGCAGTTCTTC. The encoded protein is CASRETGVEQFF.